A single sample is the source of the 3 T cell receptor beta chains below, sequenced in a study of persistence of HIV-infected CD4 T cells. The libraries were made with immunoSEQ version 4 in survey mode. Here immunoSEQ multiplex PCR was the method, and the copy in TCRdb shows in-frame clones only, minus some. The sample includes about 40,000 clones, 70% to 80% of them seen just once. Cells were stimulated with overlapping HIV-1 Gag 15-mer peptides. CD40L/CD69 double-negative CD45RO-high memory CD4+ T cells were collected. Their antigens are not known. The sample here was CD4+ T cells sorted from PBMCs after roughly 18-hour stimulation, taken from a patient who received antiretroviral therapy. These TCRs come from an adult man with HIV who was CMV-seropositive.

The gene calls are TRBV9 and TRBJ1-3; D is unclear. Germline loops: CDR1 SGDLS, CDR2 YYNGEE. Trimming stripped 3 bases from V and 1 base from J, with 11 bases between. The CDR3 extends over 15 amino acids. CDR3 sequence: CASSAAGSSGNTIYF. CDR3 bases: TGTGCCAGCAGCGCAGCTGGAAGTTCTGGAAACACCATATATTTT.

J is TRBJ2-7 and V is TRBV11-2; tentative D call: TRBD2 (6 bases). This CDR3 contains 13 residues. Germline CDR1 reads SGHAT; CDR2 reads FQNNGV. V lost 5 bases and J 1 base, leaving 9 bases between the germline ends. CDR3: CASSPGTSYEQYF. CDR3 coding DNA: TGTGCCAGCAGCCCCGGGACTTCCTACGAGCAGTACTTC.

The V and J genes are TRBV19 and TRBJ1-1; D may be TRBD1 (5 bases). The CDR3 is made up of 17 amino acids. Trimming removed 6 bases at V and 6 bases at J, with 26 bases between. Germline loops: CDR1 LNHDA, CDR2 SQIVND (reference sequence). CDR3 sequence: CASSPSLLLTALAEAFF. The CDR3 DNA reads TGTGCCAGTAGCCCATCCCTCTTATTGACAGCGCTTGCTGAAGCTTTCTTT.